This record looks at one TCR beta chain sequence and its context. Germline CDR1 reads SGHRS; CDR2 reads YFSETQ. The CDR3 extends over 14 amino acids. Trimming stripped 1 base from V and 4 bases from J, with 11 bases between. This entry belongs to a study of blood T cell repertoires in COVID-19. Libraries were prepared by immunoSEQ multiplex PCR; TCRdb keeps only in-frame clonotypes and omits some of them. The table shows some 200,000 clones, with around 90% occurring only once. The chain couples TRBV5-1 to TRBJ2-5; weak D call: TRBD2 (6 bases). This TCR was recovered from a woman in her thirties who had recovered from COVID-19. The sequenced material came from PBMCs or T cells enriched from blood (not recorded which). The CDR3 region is CASSLYREAETQYF. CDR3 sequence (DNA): TGCGCCAGCAGCTTGTATAGGGAGGCAGAGACCCAGTACTTC. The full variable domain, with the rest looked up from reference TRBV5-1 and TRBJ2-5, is KAGVTQTPRYLIKTRGQQVTLSCSPISGHRSVSWYQQTPGQGLQFLFEYFSETQRNKGNFPGRFSGRQFSNSRSEMNVSTLELGDSALYLCASSLYREAETQYFGPGTRLLVL.